A selection of T cell receptor beta chains follows, all from one sample in a study of cytomegalovirus exposure and HLA in healthy donors. The method was immunoSEQ multiplex PCR; TCRdb's version includes in-frame clones alone and lacks a portion of them. This table has some 180,000 clones, about 79% appearing once. The specimen sequenced was PBMCs. These receptors all come from a man younger than 30 in good health and CMV-seronegative. Both conserved end residues are part of each CDR3. The D gene is left open where the match is weak. Expanded clones get a size class; other rows say once, few or many, or leave the size out.

V gene: TRBV27
J gene: TRBJ1-6
clone size: .
D gene: .
CDR3 protein: CASRLQGKQGPLHF
CDR3 DNA: TGTGCCAGCCGACTCCAGGGAAAACAAGGTCCCCTCCACTTT

V gene: TRBV7-9
J gene: TRBJ2-1
clone size: few
D gene: .
CDR3 protein: CASARVTSYNEQFF
CDR3 DNA: TGTGCCAGCGCCCGAGTCACTTCCTACAATGAGCAGTTCTTC

V gene: TRBV5-5
J gene: TRBJ2-3
clone size: .
D gene: .
CDR3 protein: CASSLRVLTRIPTDTQYF
CDR3 DNA: TGTGCCAGCAGCTTGCGGGTCCTGACCCGGATCCCCACAGATACGCAGTATTTT

V gene: TRBV29-1
J gene: TRBJ2-7
clone size: few
D gene: .
CDR3 protein: CSAEDSAYEQYF
CDR3 DNA: TGCAGCGCGGAGGACAGCGCCTACGAGCAGTACTTC

V gene: TRBV6-5
J gene: TRBJ2-7
clone size: .
D gene: TRBD2
CDR3 protein: CASSGESSGAYEQYF
CDR3 DNA: TGTGCCAGCAGTGGCGAGTCTAGCGGAGCCTACGAGCAGTACTTC

V gene: TRBV18
J gene: TRBJ2-7
clone size: .
D gene: .
CDR3 protein: CASSPIQVARAYEQYF
CDR3 DNA: TGTGCCAGCTCACCAATCCAGGTAGCGAGGGCCTACGAGCAGTACTTC

V gene: TRBV11-1
J gene: TRBJ1-2
clone size: .
D gene: .
CDR3 protein: CASSLQTNYGYTF
CDR3 DNA: TGTGCCAGCAGCCTACAGACTAACTATGGCTACACCTTC

V gene: TRBV5-1
J gene: TRBJ2-1
clone size: few
D gene: TRBD2
CDR3 protein: CASSLQTGTRNNEQFF
CDR3 DNA: TGCGCCAGCAGCTTGCAAACCGGGACTAGGAACAATGAGCAGTTCTTC

V gene: TRBV6-1
J gene: TRBJ2-3
clone size: .
D gene: .
CDR3 protein: CASSEQGPNTQYF
CDR3 DNA: TGTGCCAGCAGTGAACAGGGTCCAAATACGCAGTATTTT

V gene: TRBV6-5
J gene: TRBJ1-2
clone size: .
D gene: .
CDR3 protein: CASTKGDYYGYTF
CDR3 DNA: TGTGCCAGCACCAAAGGAGATTACTATGGCTACACCTTC

V gene: TRBV5-1
J gene: TRBJ1-2
clone size: .
D gene: .
CDR3 protein: CASSRDTKTNYGYTF
CDR3 DNA: TGCGCCAGCAGCCGTGACACGAAGACTAACTATGGCTACACCTTC

V gene: TRBV21-1
J gene: TRBJ2-7
clone size: .
D gene: .
CDR3 protein: CASSKRDPGHSYEQYF
CDR3 DNA: TGTGCCAGCAGCAAACGCGACCCAGGACACTCCTACGAGCAGTACTTC

V gene: TRBV7-9
J gene: TRBJ1-2
clone size: few
D gene: .
CDR3 protein: CASSLDRYWGYTF
CDR3 DNA: TGTGCCAGCAGCTTAGACCGTTACTGGGGCTACACCTTC

V gene: TRBV6-1
J gene: TRBJ1-5
clone size: .
D gene: TRBD1
CDR3 protein: CASSQTGGSNQPQHF
CDR3 DNA: TGTGCCAGCAGCCAGACAGGGGGCAGCAATCAGCCCCAGCATTTT

V gene: TRBV18
J gene: TRBJ2-5
clone size: .
D gene: TRBD1
CDR3 protein: CASSPSRDRGETQYF
CDR3 DNA: TGTGCCAGCTCACCCTCCCGGGACAGGGGGGAGACCCAGTACTTC

V gene: TRBV2
J gene: TRBJ1-5
clone size: .
D gene: TRBD1
CDR3 protein: CASSEIKGAAQPQHF
CDR3 DNA: TGTGCCAGCAGTGAAATCAAGGGGGCGGCTCAGCCCCAGCATTTT

V gene: TRBV12-5
J gene: TRBJ2-7
clone size: .
D gene: .
CDR3 protein: CASGLVDGRRDYEQYF
CDR3 DNA: TGTGCTAGTGGTTTGGTAGACGGAAGACGGGACTACGAGCAGTACTTC

V gene: TRBV5-4
J gene: TRBJ1-6
clone size: few
D gene: .
CDR3 protein: CASSLQQGDNSPLHF
CDR3 DNA: TGTGCCAGCAGCCTTCAACAGGGCGATAATTCACCCCTCCACTTT

V gene: TRBV5-1
J gene: TRBJ2-5
clone size: few
D gene: TRBD2
CDR3 protein: CASSLVLAGGRETQYF
CDR3 DNA: TGCGCCAGCAGCTTGGTGCTAGCGGGAGGTCGGGAGACCCAGTACTTC

V gene: TRBV20-1
J gene: TRBJ1-1
clone size: .
D gene: .
CDR3 protein: CSAPPTGEAFF
CDR3 DNA: TGCAGTGCCCCCCCGACAGGTGAAGCTTTCTTT

V gene: TRBV7-9
J gene: TRBJ2-7
clone size: once
D gene: .
CDR3 protein: CASSSQGNAYEQYF
CDR3 DNA: TGTGCCAGCAGCTCGCAGGGTAACGCCTACGAGCAGTACTTC

V gene: TRBV6-5
J gene: TRBJ1-3
clone size: .
D gene: .
CDR3 protein: CASSYLNPGAGNTIYF
CDR3 DNA: TGTGCCAGCAGTTACTTGAATCCGGGAGCTGGAAACACCATATATTTT

V gene: TRBV5-1
J gene: TRBJ1-1
clone size: few
D gene: TRBD1
CDR3 protein: CASSLTGGETEAFF
CDR3 DNA: TGCGCCAGCAGCTTGACAGGGGGTGAAACTGAAGCTTTCTTT

V gene: TRBV7-3
J gene: TRBJ1-2
clone size: .
D gene: .
CDR3 protein: CASSPQGPSDGYTF
CDR3 DNA: TGTGCCAGCAGCCCCCAGGGCCCGTCGGACGGCTACACCTTC

V gene: TRBV6-1
J gene: TRBJ2-2
clone size: few
D gene: TRBD1
CDR3 protein: CASRPGQGIAGELFF
CDR3 DNA: TGTGCCAGCAGGCCGGGACAGGGAATTGCAGGGGAGCTGTTTTTT

V gene: TRBV20-1
J gene: TRBJ1-1
clone size: .
D gene: .
CDR3 protein: CSATTSTEAFF
CDR3 DNA: TGCAGTGCTACTACGAGCACTGAAGCTTTCTTT

V gene: TRBV11-2
J gene: TRBJ1-3
clone size: .
D gene: TRBD1
CDR3 protein: CASARQGISGNTIYF
CDR3 DNA: TGTGCCAGCGCCCGACAGGGTATCTCTGGAAACACCATATATTTT

V gene: TRBV27
J gene: TRBJ1-5
clone size: .
D gene: TRBD1
CDR3 protein: CASSLSRDRGLQPQHF
CDR3 DNA: TGTGCCAGCAGTTTATCTCGGGACAGGGGGCTTCAGCCCCAGCATTTT

V gene: TRBV9
J gene: TRBJ2-1
clone size: .
D gene: TRBD2
CDR3 protein: CASSLTGTSSDEQFF
CDR3 DNA: TGTGCCAGCAGCCTCACCGGGACTAGCTCTGATGAGCAGTTCTTC

V gene: TRBV9
J gene: TRBJ2-7
clone size: .
D gene: TRBD2
CDR3 protein: CASSVASGGYEQYF
CDR3 DNA: TGTGCCAGCAGCGTAGCTAGCGGGGGTTACGAGCAGTACTTC

V gene: TRBV7-9
J gene: TRBJ1-1
clone size: few
D gene: TRBD1
CDR3 protein: CASSAKQGADTEAFF
CDR3 DNA: TGTGCCAGCAGCGCGAAGCAGGGGGCCGACACTGAAGCTTTCTTT

V gene: TRBV14
J gene: TRBJ2-2
clone size: .
D gene: TRBD1
CDR3 protein: CASSPRTGARYGELFF
CDR3 DNA: TGTGCCAGCAGCCCGCGGACAGGGGCGCGTTACGGGGAGCTGTTTTTT

V gene: TRBV4-1
J gene: TRBJ1-2
clone size: .
D gene: .
CDR3 protein: CASSQGGLRERTARGYTF
CDR3 DNA: TGCGCCAGCAGCCAAGGAGGCCTCAGGGAAAGGACGGCGAGGGGCTACACCTTC

V gene: TRBV6-5
J gene: TRBJ1-1
clone size: .
D gene: .
CDR3 protein: CASSTFGAEAFF
CDR3 DNA: TGTGCCAGCAGTACTTTCGGGGCTGAAGCTTTCTTT

V gene: TRBV15
J gene: TRBJ2-7
clone size: once
D gene: TRBD1
CDR3 protein: CATSTDRGSYEQYF
CDR3 DNA: TGTGCCACCAGCACCGACAGGGGGTCCTACGAGCAGTACTTC

V gene: TRBV7-6
J gene: TRBJ2-3
clone size: .
D gene: .
CDR3 protein: CASSSLTDTQYF
CDR3 DNA: TGTGCCAGCAGCTCTCTCACAGATACGCAGTATTTT

V gene: TRBV7-2
J gene: TRBJ1-5
clone size: .
D gene: .
CDR3 protein: CASSRTRGSGNQPQHF
CDR3 DNA: TGTGCCAGCAGCCGAACACGGGGATCCGGCAATCAGCCCCAGCATTTT

V gene: TRBV7-9
J gene: TRBJ2-7
clone size: .
D gene: TRBD1
CDR3 protein: CASSLSGTGIGEQYF
CDR3 DNA: TGTGCCAGCAGCTTATCTGGGACAGGCATCGGCGAGCAGTACTTC

V gene: TRBV30
J gene: TRBJ2-2
clone size: .
D gene: .
CDR3 protein: CAWSEGGLFF
CDR3 DNA: TGTGCCTGGAGTGAAGGAGGGCTGTTTTTT

V gene: TRBV28
J gene: TRBJ1-1
clone size: .
D gene: .
CDR3 protein: CASSFGGGTEAFF
CDR3 DNA: TGTGCCAGCAGTTTTGGGGGAGGCACTGAAGCTTTCTTT

V gene: TRBV2
J gene: TRBJ1-1
clone size: .
D gene: .
CDR3 protein: CASSEALRGGEAFF
CDR3 DNA: TGTGCCAGCAGTGAAGCGCTTCGGGGGGGTGAAGCTTTCTTT